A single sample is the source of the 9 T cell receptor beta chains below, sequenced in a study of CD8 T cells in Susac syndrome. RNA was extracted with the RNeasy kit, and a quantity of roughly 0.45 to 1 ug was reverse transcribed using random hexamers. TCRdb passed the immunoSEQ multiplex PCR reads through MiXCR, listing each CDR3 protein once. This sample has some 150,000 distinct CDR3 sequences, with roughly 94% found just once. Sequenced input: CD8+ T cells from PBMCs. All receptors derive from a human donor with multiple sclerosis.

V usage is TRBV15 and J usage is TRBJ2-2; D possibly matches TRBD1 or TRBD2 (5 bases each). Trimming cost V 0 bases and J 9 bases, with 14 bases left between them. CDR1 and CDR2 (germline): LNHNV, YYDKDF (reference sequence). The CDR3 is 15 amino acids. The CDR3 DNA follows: TGTGCCACCAGCAGAGATTCTGAGGGGCGTTGGGAGCTGTTTTTT. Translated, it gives CATSRDSEGRWELFF.

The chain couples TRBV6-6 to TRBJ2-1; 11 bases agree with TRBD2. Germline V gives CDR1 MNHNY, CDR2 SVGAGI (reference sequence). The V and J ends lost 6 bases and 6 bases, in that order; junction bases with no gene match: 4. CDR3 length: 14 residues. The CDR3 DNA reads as TGTGCCAGCAGCTCTAGCGGGGGGACCAATGAGCAGTTCTTC. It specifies CASSSSGGTNEQFF.

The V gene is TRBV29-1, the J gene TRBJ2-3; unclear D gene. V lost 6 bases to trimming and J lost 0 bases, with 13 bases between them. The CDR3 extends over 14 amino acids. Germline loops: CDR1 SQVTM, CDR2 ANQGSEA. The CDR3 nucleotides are TGCAGCGTCTTAGGAATGCCCAGCACAGATACGCAGTATTTT. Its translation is CSVLGMPSTDTQYF.

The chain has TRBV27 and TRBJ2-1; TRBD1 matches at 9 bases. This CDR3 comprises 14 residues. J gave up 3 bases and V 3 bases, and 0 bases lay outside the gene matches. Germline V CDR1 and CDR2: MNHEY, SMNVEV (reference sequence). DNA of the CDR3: TGTGCCAGCAGTTTGGGACAGGGCTACAATGAGCAGTTCTTC. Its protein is CASSLGQGYNEQFF.

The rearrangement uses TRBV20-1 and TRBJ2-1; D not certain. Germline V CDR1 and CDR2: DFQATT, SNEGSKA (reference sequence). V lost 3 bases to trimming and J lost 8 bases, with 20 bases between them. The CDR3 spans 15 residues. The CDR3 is CSARISRDPVDEQFF. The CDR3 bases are TGCAGTGCTAGGATCTCAAGGGATCCGGTGGATGAGCAGTTCTTC.

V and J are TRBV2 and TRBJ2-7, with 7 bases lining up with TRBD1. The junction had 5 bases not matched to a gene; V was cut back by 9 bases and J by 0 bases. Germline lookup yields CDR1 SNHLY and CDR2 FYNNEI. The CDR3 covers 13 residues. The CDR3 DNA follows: TGTGCCAGACAGGACAGGTACTCCTACGAGCAGTACTTC. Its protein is CARQDRYSYEQYF.

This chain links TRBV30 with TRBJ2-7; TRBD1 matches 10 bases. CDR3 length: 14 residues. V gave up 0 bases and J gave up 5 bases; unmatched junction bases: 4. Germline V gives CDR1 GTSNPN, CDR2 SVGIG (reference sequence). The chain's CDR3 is CAWSVGTGVNEQYF. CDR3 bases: TGTGCCTGGAGTGTGGGGACAGGGGTGAACGAGCAGTACTTC.

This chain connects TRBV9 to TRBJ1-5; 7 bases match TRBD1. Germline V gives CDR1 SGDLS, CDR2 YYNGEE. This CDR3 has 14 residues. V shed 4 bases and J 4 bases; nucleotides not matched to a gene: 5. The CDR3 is CASSSEQGNQPQHF. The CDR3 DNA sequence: TGTGCCAGCAGCTCGGAACAGGGGAATCAGCCCCAGCATTTT.

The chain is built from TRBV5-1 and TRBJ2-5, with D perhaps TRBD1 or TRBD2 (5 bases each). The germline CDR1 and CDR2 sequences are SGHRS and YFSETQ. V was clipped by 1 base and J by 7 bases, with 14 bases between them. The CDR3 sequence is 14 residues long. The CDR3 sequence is CASSLNRDAGTQYF. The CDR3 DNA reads TGCGCCAGCAGCTTGAACCGGGACGCAGGGACCCAGTACTTC.